The 29 T cell receptor beta chains in this list originate from one sample, sequenced in a study of blood T cell repertoires in COVID-19 (dated by TCRdb to the early 2020s). Receptor libraries were prepared by the immunoSEQ multiplex PCR assay. In TCRdb, the immuneACCESS table is reduced to in-frame sequences with V and J assigned. These tables do not hold every clone; where another copy was compared, an unresolved V gene accounts for under half, and the others remain unexplained. This sample gives 95,000 to 110,000 clones in total; about 79% of them show up just once. The ten most abundant clones make up more than 3% of the sample. The material sequenced was peripheral blood. The receptors here all came from a woman of 80 years or more with active or convalescent COVID-19.

V gene TRBV19 combines with J gene TRBJ2-5; maybe TRBD1 (6 bases). The CDR3 is 15 amino acids. The V end was cut by 1 base, the J end by 5 bases, with 14 bases between. CDR1 is LNHDA, CDR2 SQIVND, per germline (reference sequence). CDR3 nucleotides: TGTGCCAGTAGTATAGGGGGGCGAGGAGTCGAGACCCAGTACTTC. As protein: CASSIGGRGVETQYF.

The chain links TRBV4-3 to TRBJ2-3; possible D gene TRBD2, 6 bases. The V gene lost 0 bases and the J gene lost 6 bases, with 13 bases spanning the gap. Germline V gene data show CDR1 as LGHNA and CDR2 as YSLEER. The CDR3 is 15 residues long. For the CDR3, the DNA is TGCGCCAGCAGCCAAGATCATGGAGGGACCGATACGCAGTATTTT. This translates into CASSQDHGGTDTQYF.

The chain uses TRBV4-2 and TRBJ2-1, with D possibly being TRBD2 (5 bases). Per germline, CDR1 LGHNA and CDR2 YNFKEQ. V dropped 6 bases and J dropped 8 bases, with 14 bases sitting between them. CDR3 length: 13 residues. The CDR3 is CASSAGPRDEQFF. DNA for the CDR3: TGTGCCAGCAGTGCGGGCCCCCGCGATGAGCAGTTCTTC.

This chain uses TRBV19 with TRBJ1-5; TRBD1 aligns across 8 bases. Trimming cost V 11 bases and J 5 bases; bases outside gene matches: 8. The CDR3 is 13 amino acids. Germline CDR1 is LNHDA and CDR2 is SQIVND (reference sequence). CDR3 bases: TGTGCCTGTCAGGGACAGGCTTATCAGCCCCAGCATTTT. Amino acids: CACQGQAYQPQHF.

This clone was seen only once. V usage is TRBV24-1 and J usage is TRBJ1-5; the D gene is possibly TRBD1 (5 bases). Germline CDR1 and CDR2: KGHDR and SFDVKD. V lost 1 base, J lost 4 bases, and 10 bases lay in between. The CDR3 runs to 15 residues. The CDR3 spells CATSDLGTGNQPQHF. The CDR3 coding sequence is TGTGCCACCAGTGATTTAGGTACAGGAAATCAGCCCCAGCATTTT.

The sample holds a few counts of this clone. The chain joins TRBV30 to TRBJ1-6, with D tentatively TRBD1 (6 bases). The CDR3 is 15 amino acids. V was shortened by 6 bases and J by 13 bases, with 25 bases between the two germline ends. The germline V gene has CDR1 GTSNPN and CDR2 SVGIG (reference sequence). In nucleotides, the CDR3 is TGTGCCTGTAATAACAGGGCAGAGGCGGGTGGTCCCCTCCACTTT. This gives the protein CACNNRAEAGGPLHF.

This clone turned up a few times. The chain uses TRBV19 and TRBJ1-2, with a possible D match to TRBD1 (6 bases). CDR1 and CDR2 from the germline V gene are LNHDA and SQIVND (reference sequence). CDR3 length equals 15 residues. V lost 5 bases to trimming and J lost 6 bases, with 19 bases between them. This CDR3 is CASSLSRGWKDGYTF. The CDR3 DNA follows: TGTGCCAGTAGTTTGTCAAGGGGGTGGAAGGATGGCTACACCTTC.

This chain connects TRBV25-1 to TRBJ1-2; possibly TRBD1 for D (6 bases). The CDR3 runs 14 residues. Germline-derived CDR1 and CDR2 are MGHDK and SYGVNS. V lost 1 base and J 5 bases, leaving 11 bases between the germline ends. The CDR3 protein is CASSEFGQGYGYTF. The CDR3 DNA is TGTGCCAGCAGTGAATTCGGGCAGGGGTATGGCTACACCTTC.

This chain connects TRBV12-3 or TRBV12-4 to TRBJ1-3; D unclear. The ends were cut back, 6 bases at V and 7 bases at J, with 7 bases in the middle. CDR3 length: 11 residues. The CDR3 DNA reads TGTGCCAGCAGCCGGGATAACACCATATATTTT. Protein sequence: CASSRDNTIYF.

The chain employs TRBV7-2 and TRBJ2-1, with a possible D match to TRBD2 (5 bases). CDR3 size: 14 residues. Germline CDR1 SGHTA, CDR2 FQGNSA. V gave up 3 bases and J gave up 2 bases, with 8 bases separating them. As DNA, the CDR3 is TGTGCCAGCAGCTTGACGACTACCTACAATGAGCAGTTCTTC. Translating gives CASSLTTTYNEQFF. Together with reference TRBV7-2 and TRBJ2-1, the CDR3 gives the full variable domain: GAGVSQSPSNKVTEKGKDVELRCDPISGHTALYWYRQSLGQGLEFLIYFQGNSAPDKSGLPSDRFSAERTGGSVSTLTIQRTQQEDSAVYLCASSLTTTYNEQFFGPGTRLTVL.

The gene calls are TRBV28 and TRBJ1-1; D is ambiguous. Germline V gene lookup returns CDR1 MDHEN and CDR2 SYDVKM. With 1 base removed from V and 10 bases from J, the gap between germline ends came to 19 bases. This CDR3 contains 15 residues. CDR3 coding DNA: TGTGCCAGCAGTTTATTAGAGTCAACCACTTCGGGAGCTTTCTTT. Translation: CASSLLESTTSGAFF.

The chain employs TRBV30 and TRBJ1-6; weak D call: TRBD1 (6 bases). Germline assignment: CDR1 GTSNPN and CDR2 SVGIG (reference sequence). The ends were cut back, 5 bases at V and 6 bases at J, with 14 bases in the middle. The CDR3 spans 14 residues. The CDR3 region has the DNA TGTGCCTGGCAGCACGGGACAATTAATTCACCCCTCCACTTT. Protein: CAWQHGTINSPLHF.

This clone was seen at least ten times. The J gene is TRBJ2-7, the V gene TRBV19, with a possible D match to TRBD1 (6 bases). V dropped 1 base and J dropped 0 bases, with 7 bases sitting between them. The germline CDR1 and CDR2 sequences are LNHDA and SQIVND (reference sequence). The CDR3 loop spans 14 amino acids. CDR3 coding DNA: TGTGCCAGTAGTATAGGGACAGCCTCCTACGAGCAGTACTTC. This gives the protein CASSIGTASYEQYF.

J is TRBJ2-3 and V is TRBV7-8, with TRBD2 as a possible D gene (5 bases). V lost 4 bases and J 3 bases, leaving 23 bases between the germline ends. Germline V gene lookup returns CDR1 SGHVS and CDR2 FQNEAQ. The CDR3 has 18 amino acids. In DNA, the CDR3 is TGTGCCAGCAGCTCAAGGGCTCGAAGAGGGTCCTTGACAGATACGCAGTATTTT. It yields the protein CASSSRARRGSLTDTQYF.

The chain employs TRBV15 and TRBJ1-1, with D perhaps matching TRBD1 (6 bases). The CDR3 is made up of 14 amino acids. CDR1 and CDR2 (germline): LNHNV, YYDKDF (reference sequence). Trimming removed 5 bases from V and 1 base from J, with 11 bases in between. CDR3 in DNA: TGTGCCACCAGCCTAGACAGGTGGAACACTGAAGCTTTCTTT. Translation gives CATSLDRWNTEAFF.

The chain uses TRBV7-3 and TRBJ2-1; no clear D gene. Germline V CDR1 and CDR2: SGHTA, FQGTGA. This CDR3 comprises 16 residues. Trimming cost V 4 bases and J 4 bases, with 17 bases left between them. Here the CDR3 DNA reads TGTGCCAGCAGCTCCAAATCTCTGACACCGTACAATGAGCAGTTCTTC. This sequence encodes CASSSKSLTPYNEQFF.

The chain links TRBV24-1 to TRBJ2-2; 9 bases fit TRBD1. V lost 4 bases, J lost 1 base, and 3 bases stayed unmatched. This CDR3 region has 16 residues. Germline CDR1 and CDR2: KGHDR and SFDVKD. Here the CDR3 reads CATSEVGQGNTGELFF. Written as DNA, the CDR3 is TGTGCCACCAGTGAGGTGGGACAGGGGAACACCGGGGAGCTGTTTTTT.

This clone was seen more than once but under ten times. The J gene is TRBJ1-2, the V gene TRBV5-4; maybe TRBD1 (6 bases). The CDR3 is made up of 15 amino acids. CDR1 is SGHNT and CDR2 is YYREEE in the germline V gene (reference sequence). V was pared by 4 bases and J by 3 bases, with 16 bases between. CDR3 sequence reads: CASSPDGQPYYGYTF. The CDR3 DNA sequence: TGTGCCAGCAGCCCGGACGGACAGCCATACTATGGCTACACCTTC.

The rearrangement joins TRBV13 to TRBJ2-1, with TRBD1 identical over 9 bases. CDR3 length: 15 amino acids. Trimming at V came to 5 bases and at J to 2 bases, leaving 4 bases not matched to a gene. CDR1 is PRHDT, CDR2 FYEKMQ, per germline (reference sequence). The CDR3 spells CASSTGGNTYNEQFF. The CDR3 DNA reads TGTGCCAGCAGCACAGGGGGCAACACCTACAATGAGCAGTTCTTC.

This sequence joins TRBV9 and TRBJ1-2, with D possibly matching TRBD1 (5 bases). V was pared by 0 bases and J by 6 bases, with 18 bases between. The CDR3 runs to 16 residues. Germline lookup yields CDR1 SGDLS and CDR2 YYNGEE. The CDR3 bases are TGTGCCAGCAGCGTAGGCCAGGGCCCGGATCCCGATGGCTACACCTTC. Translating gives CASSVGQGPDPDGYTF.

V usage is TRBV19 and J usage is TRBJ2-3; maybe TRBD1 (5 bases). This CDR3 comprises 13 residues. The germline V gene has CDR1 LNHDA and CDR2 SQIVND (reference sequence). Trimming stripped 6 bases from V and 0 bases from J, with 7 bases between. The CDR3 coding sequence is TGTGCCAGTAGCCCAGGGAGCACAGATACGCAGTATTTT. As protein: CASSPGSTDTQYF.

The chain couples TRBV5-4 to TRBJ1-1; D might be TRBD1 (6 bases). Germline V gene lookup returns CDR1 SGHNT and CDR2 YYREEE (reference sequence). CDR3 length: 15 amino acids. Trimming removed 4 bases at V and 0 bases at J, with 13 bases between. The CDR3 DNA follows: TGTGCCAGCAGCATAAGGGGGGGAATGAACACTGAAGCTTTCTTT. Amino acids: CASSIRGGMNTEAFF.

The rearrangement uses TRBV5-1 and TRBJ2-5; 9 bases fit TRBD1. The trim removed 4 bases at V and 0 bases at J, leaving 4 bases unmatched. Germline values: CDR1 SGHRS, CDR2 YFSETQ. The length of the CDR3 is 15 residues. This chain's CDR3 is CASSRTGANQETQYF. CDR3 in DNA: TGCGCCAGCAGCCGGACAGGGGCCAACCAAGAGACCCAGTACTTC.

V and J are TRBV9 and TRBJ2-3; TRBD2 might be the D (5 bases). This CDR3 comprises 18 residues. CDR1 is SGDLS, CDR2 YYNGEE, per germline. Trimming removed 4 bases from V and 2 bases from J, with 23 bases in between. This chain's CDR3 is CASSLPILGSGNTDTQYF. The CDR3 nucleotides are TGTGCCAGCAGCCTCCCGATTTTGGGCAGCGGCAACACAGATACGCAGTATTTT.

J is TRBJ2-7 and V is TRBV5-1, with 12 nucleotides matching TRBD2. CDR3 length: 15 amino acids. The V gene end was trimmed by 5 bases and the J gene end by 1 base; junction bases not matched to a gene: 4. Germline assignment: CDR1 SGHRS and CDR2 YFSETQ. The CDR3 sequence: CASSSSGGVSYEQYF. CDR3 in DNA: TGCGCCAGCAGTTCTAGCGGGGGGGTTTCCTACGAGCAGTACTTC.

The V gene is TRBV18, the J gene TRBJ2-5, with 7 bases fitting TRBD1. The CDR3 extends over 14 amino acids. CDR1 is KGHSH and CDR2 is LQKENI in the germline V gene. V was clipped by 3 bases and J by 5 bases; unmatched bases: 6. The CDR3 protein is CASSPFQGEETQYF. The CDR3 DNA follows: TGTGCCAGCTCACCGTTCCAGGGGGAGGAGACCCAGTACTTC.

The rearrangement joins TRBV27 to TRBJ1-1; weak D call: TRBD1 (6 bases). Per the germline V gene, CDR1 is MNHEY and CDR2 is SMNVEV (reference sequence). The CDR3 contains 15 residues. Trimming left V 0 bases short and J 4 bases short, with 12 bases between. This CDR3 reads CASSLSPGVPTEAFF. In DNA form, the CDR3 reads TGTGCCAGCAGTTTATCACCAGGGGTACCCACTGAAGCTTTCTTT.

The chain employs TRBV10-3 and TRBJ1-2, with TRBD1 as a possible D gene (6 bases). V was cut by 5 bases and J by 5 bases, with 21 bases left in between. In germline, CDR1 is ENHRY, CDR2 SYGVKD. This CDR3 spans 16 amino acids. The chain's CDR3 is CAISPAGQRTFYGYTF. Here the CDR3 DNA reads TGTGCCATCAGTCCAGCCGGACAGAGAACCTTTTATGGCTACACCTTC.

V and J are TRBV30 and TRBJ1-1; D gene ambiguous. CDR3 size: 11 residues. With 0 bases removed from V and 11 bases from J, the gap between germline ends came to 10 bases. Germline V gives CDR1 GTSNPN, CDR2 SVGIG (reference sequence). The CDR3 loop reads CAWSVLSEAFF. The CDR3 DNA reads as TGTGCCTGGAGTGTACTATCGGAGGCTTTCTTT.